The clone carrying this T cell receptor beta chain appeared once. These data belong to a study of blood T cell repertoires in COVID-19. Overall study context: Acute and convalescent COVID-19 samples came from the United States, Italy and Spain. Nucleic acid was either cDNA or gDNA, and it came from T cells, B-cell-depleted T cells, or PBMCs.

Germline CDR1 is MGHRA and CDR2 is YSYEKL. V lost 6 bases, J lost 4 bases, and 15 bases lay in between. The CDR3 sequence is 14 residues long. In the original processing: Reference gene primers were amplified, and this amplification served to estimate nucleated cell counts. The repertoire was sequenced with immunoSEQ multiplex PCR; TCRdb's copy has only in-frame clones and lacks some. V and J calls and clone size are given by that table; D and trimming were obtained from the DNA. In the table there are 150,000 to 200,000 clones, roughly 89% of which are singletons. This clonotype was sampled from a young man with active or convalescent COVID-19. Sequenced material: peripheral blood. V and J are TRBV4-1 and TRBJ1-1, with TRBD1 as a possible D gene (6 bases). This CDR3 is CASSFRGSGTEAFF. The CDR3 DNA is TGCGCCAGCAGTTTCAGGGGCTCAGGCACTGAAGCTTTCTTT.